This T cell receptor (beta chain) was sequenced in a study of cytomegalovirus exposure and HLA in healthy donors. Primers for the PCR totalled 60 Vbeta and 13 Jbeta. Assay used: immunoSEQ multiplex PCR; TCRdb lists only in-frame clones, some missing. Of approximately 130,000 clones in the sample, about 80% were seen once. V lost 5 bases and J lost 4, with 15 bases in between. Germline-derived CDR1 and CDR2 are SEHNR and FQNEAQ (reference sequence). CDR3 length: 15 amino acids. The chain uses TRBV7-9 and TRBJ1-5; weak D call: TRBD1 (6 bases). Sequencing was performed on PBMCs. The sequence derives from a man over 45 in good health and CMV-seronegative. This CDR3 reads CASSQGTGGNQPQHF. The CDR3 DNA sequence: TGTGCCAGCAGCCAGGGGACGGGGGGAAATCAGCCCCAGCATTTT. Filled out from reference TRBV7-9 and TRBJ1-5, the complete variable domain reads DTGVSQNPRHKITKRGQNVTFRCDPISEHNRLYWYRQTLGQGPEFLTYFQNEAQLEKSRLLSDRFSAERPKGSFSTLEIQRTEQGDSAMYLCASSQGTGGNQPQHFGDGTRLSIL.